This T cell receptor beta chain was obtained from a study of blood T cells in healthy people across ages. Whole-study results and caveats: Estimated diversity that came from one million T cells was considered an underestimate. Naive and antigen-experienced cells were not separated, limiting conclusive comparison.

After removal of 4 bases from V and 4 bases from J, the junction contained 11 bases not matched to a gene. The CDR3 runs 16 residues. Germline V CDR1 and CDR2: ENHRY, SYGVKD. PBMCs, at least 6.5 million per sample, were isolated. A sample-barcoded 5' primer and a J-beta primer mix were used in a second PCR of roughly 7 to 12 cycles. Sequencing yielded, for each sample, at least 3 million paired-end reads carrying CDR3. TCRdb independently ran MiXCR on the 5' RACE reads; one entry per CDR3 protein. Of hundreds of thousands of distinct CDR3 sequences in the sample, around 50% were seen once. As to this clonotype: What it recognizes is unknown.

This sequence joins TRBV10-3 and TRBJ2-7; 9 bases match TRBD1. This TCR came from a man aged 35 to 55 in good health. Source material: blood. The CDR3 reads CAISVEDRGKGYEQYF. DNA of the CDR3: TGTGCCATCAGTGTAGAGGACAGGGGAAAGGGATACGAGCAGTACTTC.